This paragraph reports one TCR beta chain. What it binds is not known. These data belong to a study of CD8+CD57+ T cells in acquired aplastic anemia. Study details: Each DNA sample taken from sorted CD4+ and CD8+ cells came to approximately 3.2 ug on average. Broader study findings: Patients and controls had CD8+ Simpson's diversity values that were not significantly distinct. Overlapping CD8+ CDR3 repertoires of patients and controls contained 25 to 35 shared sequences.

The TCR beta profiling, which covered VDJ combination and CDR3 sequence, was carried out using genomic DNA as the template. Via MiXCR, TCRdb re-called the reads, giving one row per CDR3 protein. The sample carries some 200,000 distinct CDR3 sequences, roughly 50% recorded once. The sequenced patients had an expansion of CD8+CD57+ cells seen by flow cytometry. Severe acquired aplastic anemia was present in all patients. Sequenced: sorted CD4+, CD8+, or CD8+CD57+ T cells (not recorded which) from PBMCs. The TCR sequence derives from a human donor with aplastic anemia.

The CDR3 bases are TGCGCCAGCAGCCCCCAACCGAGATCACCCCTCCACTTT. Translated, it gives CASSPQPRSPLHF. The chain has TRBV5-1 and TRBJ1-6; D is unresolved. Deletions cut 4 bases from V and 10 bases from J, with 12 bases between. Germline loops: CDR1 SGHRS, CDR2 YFSETQ. This CDR3 has 13 residues.